This T cell receptor beta chain was identified during a study of T cells after yellow fever vaccination. Study results and caveats: Clones that expanded after primary vaccination mostly reappeared after the booster (just under 98% CD4, 88% CD8).

This clonotype was observed many times. Its antigen is unidentified. The CDR3 runs 12 residues. V lost 0 bases to trimming and J lost 6 bases, with 7 bases between them. Per germline, CDR1 SQVTM and CDR2 ANQGSEA. TCRdb reanalysed the 5' RACE reads using MiXCR and keeps one entry per CDR3 protein. The table includes tens of thousands of distinct CDR3 sequences, around 7% detected once. The clonotype was recovered from a man aged 30-40 years who received the YFV17D yellow fever vaccine. V and J are TRBV29-1 and TRBJ2-3; D gene unclear. Sequencing was performed on CD8+ T cells sorted from PBMCs, taken on the day of the yellow fever booster vaccination. The CDR3 protein is CSVEDPADTQYF. The CDR3 bases are TGCAGCGTTGAAGATCCGGCGGATACGCAGTATTTT.